This T cell receptor (beta chain) derives from a study of cytomegalovirus exposure and HLA in healthy donors. Points from the study as a whole: The study labeled under 200 TCR beta chains cytomegalovirus-associated. A later analysis linked a missense variant in DCLRE1C to the trimming of TCR beta V and J genes. When analyzed later, the rates of TCR association showed variation by HLA locus, with DRB1 the most and HLA-C the fewest. CMV serostatus alone was available as immune exposure information.

Of note for this clone: What it binds is not known.

In the PCR, 60 Vbeta and 13 Jbeta primers were used. The assay was immunoSEQ multiplex PCR, and TCRdb's table has in-frame clones only and misses some. Of some 110,000 clones listed, around 70% are singletons. Germline-derived CDR1 and CDR2 are WSHSY and SAAADI. This CDR3 region has 13 residues. Trimming removed 5 bases from V and 4 bases from J; junction bases left unmatched: 4. Material: PBMCs. The clonotype comes from a man younger than 45 in good health and CMV-seropositive. The chain recombines TRBV10-2 with TRBJ2-5, with 7 bases identical to TRBD2. CDR3 sequence (DNA): TGCGCCAGCAGTCTAGCGGTGCGAGAGACCCAGTACTTC. It codes for CASSLAVRETQYF.